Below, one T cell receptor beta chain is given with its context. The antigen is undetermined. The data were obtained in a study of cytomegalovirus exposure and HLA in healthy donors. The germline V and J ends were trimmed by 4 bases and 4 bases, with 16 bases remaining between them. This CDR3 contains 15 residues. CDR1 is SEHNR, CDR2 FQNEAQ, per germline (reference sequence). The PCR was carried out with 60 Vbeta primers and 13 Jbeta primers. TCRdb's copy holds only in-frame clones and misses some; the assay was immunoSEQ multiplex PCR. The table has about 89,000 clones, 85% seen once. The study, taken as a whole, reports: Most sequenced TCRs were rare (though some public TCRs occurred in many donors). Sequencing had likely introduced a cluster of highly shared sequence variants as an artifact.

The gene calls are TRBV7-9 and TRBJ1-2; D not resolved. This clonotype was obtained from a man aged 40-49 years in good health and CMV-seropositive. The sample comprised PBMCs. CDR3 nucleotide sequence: TGTGCCAGCAGCTCCTCCCCACAGTTGGCCTATGGCTACACCTTC. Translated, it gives CASSSSPQLAYGYTF. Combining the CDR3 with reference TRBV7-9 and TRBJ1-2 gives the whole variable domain DTGVSQNPRHKITKRGQNVTFRCDPISEHNRLYWYRQTLGQGPEFLTYFQNEAQLEKSRLLSDRFSAERPKGSFSTLEIQRTEQGDSAMYLCASSSSPQLAYGYTFGSGTRLTVV.